The 18 T cell receptor beta chains below come from one sample, sequenced in a study of blood T cell repertoires in COVID-19. TCRdb's copy holds only in-frame clones and misses some; the assay was immunoSEQ multiplex PCR. The data show around 140,000 clones, roughly 80% seen once. The sequencing input was peripheral blood. These receptors were obtained from a woman aged 50 to 60 with active or convalescent COVID-19.

The J gene is TRBJ1-5, the V gene TRBV19, with D perhaps matching TRBD1 (5 bases). Germline CDR1 reads LNHDA; CDR2 reads SQIVND (reference sequence). The CDR3 runs 14 residues. The ends were cut back, 5 bases at V and 2 bases at J, with 10 bases in the middle. This chain's CDR3 is CASSVETGNQPQHF. The DNA for the CDR3 is TGTGCCAGTAGTGTCGAGACAGGCAATCAGCCCCAGCATTTT.

The J gene is TRBJ1-1, the V gene TRBV5-1, with 8 bases lining up with TRBD1. Germline V lookup: CDR1 SGHRS, CDR2 YFSETQ. The J segment lost 1 base and the V segment lost 4 bases, leaving 3 bases of the junction unmatched. The CDR3 is 14 residues long. The CDR3 DNA reads TGCGCCAGCAGCCGAGGACAGGGGAACACTGAAGCTTTCTTT. The encoded protein is CASSRGQGNTEAFF.

The rearrangement links TRBV5-4 to TRBJ2-7; a possible D gene is TRBD2 (6 bases). Germline lookup yields CDR1 SGHNT and CDR2 YYREEE (reference sequence). CDR3 size: 16 residues. Trimming took off 4 bases at V and 7 bases at J, with 24 bases between the two ends. DNA of the CDR3: TGTGCCAGCAGCCTGAGTGGCTTAGCGGAGCTTCGAGAGCAGTACTTC. Translated, it gives CASSLSGLAELREQYF.

This clone was observed a handful of times. The gene calls are TRBV27 and TRBJ2-1, with D perhaps TRBD2 (6 bases). The CDR3 totals 15 residues. CDR1 and CDR2 from the germline V gene are MNHEY and SMNVEV (reference sequence). V lost 9 bases and J lost 8, with 23 bases in between. The CDR3 is CARAATRDVRYEQFF. Written as DNA, the CDR3 is TGTGCCAGAGCCGCTACGCGGGACGTTCGCTATGAGCAGTTCTTC.

The chain recombines TRBV10-3 with TRBJ1-1, with 9 bases aligning to TRBD1. The germline V gene encodes CDR1 ENHRY and CDR2 SYGVKD. The V and J ends lost 2 bases and 4 bases, in that order; junction bases with no gene match: 2. This CDR3 has 14 amino acids. CDR3 loop: CAISEGQGFTEAFF. The CDR3 DNA reads as TGTGCCATCAGTGAGGGACAGGGGTTCACTGAAGCTTTCTTT.

The CDR3 DNA follows: TGTGCCAGCAGGATTACTAGCGGGAGAAACTACGAGCAGTACTTC. Translating gives CASRITSGRNYEQYF. V is TRBV28 and J is TRBJ2-7; 11 bases map to TRBD2. J gave up 3 bases and V 6 bases, and 7 bases lay outside the gene matches. This CDR3 spans 15 amino acids. In germline, CDR1 is MDHEN, CDR2 SYDVKM.

This chain joins TRBV9 and TRBJ2-7, with 9 bases fitting TRBD2. The germline CDR1 and CDR2 sequences are SGDLS and YYNGEE. The CDR3 is 15 amino acids. V lost 2 bases to trimming and J lost 7 bases; unmatched junction nucleotides: 10. CDR3 sequence reads: CASSVGAGGGKEQYF. The CDR3 DNA reads as TGTGCCAGCAGCGTCGGGGCGGGAGGGGGTAAGGAGCAGTACTTC.

V and J are TRBV11-1 and TRBJ2-1; 13 bases align to TRBD2. V was pared by 1 base and J by 4 bases, with 1 base of the junction left unmatched. The length of the CDR3 is 16 residues. Per germline, CDR1 SGHAT and CDR2 FQDESV (reference sequence). The CDR3 region is CASSLGGLAGYNEQFF. CDR3 nucleotide sequence: TGTGCCAGCAGCTTAGGGGGACTAGCGGGATACAATGAGCAGTTCTTC.

In nucleotides, the CDR3 is TGTGCCAGCAGTTCATGGGGGGATGAGCAGTTCTTC. Encoded protein: CASSSWGDEQFF. This chain connects TRBV6-6 to TRBJ2-1; a possible D gene is TRBD2 (6 bases). Germline CDR1 MNHNY, CDR2 SVGAGI (reference sequence). The CDR3 loop spans 12 amino acids. Trimming pared 4 bases from V and 8 bases from J, leaving 9 bases between.

The rearrangement uses TRBV11-3 and TRBJ2-1; 9 bases line up with TRBD2. J was trimmed by 2 bases and V by 5 bases; bases with no gene match: 4. The germline V gene has CDR1 SGHNT and CDR2 YENEEA. This CDR3 comprises 15 residues. The CDR3 is CASSPTSGTYNEQFF. DNA of the CDR3: TGTGCCAGCAGCCCGACTAGCGGTACCTACAATGAGCAGTTCTTC.

The chain links TRBV18 to TRBJ2-4, with 8 nucleotides matching TRBD1. CDR1 is KGHSH and CDR2 is LQKENI in the germline V gene. The length of the CDR3 is 16 residues. V lost 3 bases to trimming and J lost 1 base; unmatched junction nucleotides: 5. CDR3 residues: CASSPGTGWAKNIQYF. The CDR3 bases are TGTGCCAGCTCACCTGGGACAGGCTGGGCCAAAAACATTCAGTACTTC.

CDR3 bases: TGTGCCAGCAGCACCTACAGGGGTACTAATGAAAAACTGTTTTTT. It specifies CASSTYRGTNEKLFF. The chain combines TRBV7-9 with TRBJ1-4; 7 bases align to TRBD1. The germline V gene has CDR1 SEHNR and CDR2 FQNEAQ (reference sequence). V was pared by 5 bases and J by 2 bases, with 5 bases of the junction left unmatched. The CDR3 runs to 15 residues.

This sequence joins TRBV18 and TRBJ2-3, with 7 positions matching TRBD2. The germline gives CDR1 KGHSH, CDR2 LQKENI. The CDR3 has 14 residues. J was trimmed by 4 bases and V by 1 base; bases with no gene match: 2. In nucleotides, the CDR3 is TGTGCCAGCTCACCACGCGGGGGTGCAGATACGCAGTATTTT. It is translated as CASSPRGGADTQYF.

The genes are TRBV11-2 and TRBJ2-3; TRBD2 matches at 13 bases. This CDR3 has 15 amino acids. CDR1 and CDR2 from the germline V gene are SGHAT and FQNNGV. V lost 5 bases and J lost 2; bases outside the gene matches: 1. In DNA form, the CDR3 reads TGTGCCAGCAGCGGACTAGCGGGGGTCACAGATACGCAGTATTTT. Translating it yields CASSGLAGVTDTQYF. The full variable domain, in which reference TRBV11-2 and TRBJ2-3 provide the parts outside the CDR3, is EAGVAQSPRYKIIEKRQSVAFWCNPISGHATLYWYQQILGQGPKLLIQFQNNGVVDDSQLPKDRFSAERLKGVDSTLKIQPAKLEDSAVYLCASSGLAGVTDTQYFGPGTRLTVL.

This rearrangement joins TRBV2 to TRBJ2-1; D call uncertain. The length of the CDR3 is 13 residues. CDR1 is SNHLY, CDR2 FYNNEI, per germline. V lost 4 bases to trimming and J lost 3 bases, with 7 bases between them. The CDR3 DNA follows: TGTGCCAGCAGTGTGCGGATCTACAATGAGCAGTTCTTC. This encodes CASSVRIYNEQFF.

This rearrangement joins TRBV10-3 to TRBJ1-1; D ambiguous. The CDR3 sequence is 14 residues long. CDR1 and CDR2 (germline): ENHRY, SYGVKD. V was pared by 3 bases and J by 0 bases, with 8 bases between. CDR3 region: CAISESNMNTEAFF. Here the CDR3 DNA reads TGTGCCATCAGTGAAAGTAACATGAACACTGAAGCTTTCTTT.

This clone was seen a few times. The genes are TRBV7-2 and TRBJ1-2; weak D call: TRBD1 (5 bases). Germline V gene sequence: CDR1 SGHTA, CDR2 FQGNSA. Trimming pared 3 bases from V and 4 bases from J, leaving 9 bases between. The CDR3 has 13 amino acids. CDR3 in amino acids: CASSLGPRYGYTF. The CDR3 nucleotides are TGTGCCAGCAGCTTGGGGCCGCGCTATGGCTACACCTTC.

V usage is TRBV6-6 and J usage is TRBJ2-7; D is uncertain. V was clipped by 2 bases and J by 6 bases, with 11 bases between them. The CDR3 covers 13 residues. Germline values: CDR1 MNHNY, CDR2 SVGAGI (reference sequence). In nucleotides, the CDR3 is TGTGCCAGCAGTTACACCGACAAACGCGAGCAGTACTTC. It encodes CASSYTDKREQYF.